The rows below give T cell receptor beta chains drawn from one sample of a study of cytomegalovirus exposure and HLA in healthy donors. Produced via immunoSEQ multiplex PCR; TCRdb's table is partial and in-frame only. The sample comprises about 220,000 clones, under 80% of which are singletons, and under 2% rests with the top ten. The sample was PBMCs. All receptors derive from a woman in her twenties or thirties in good health and CMV-seronegative. CDR3s include the opening cysteine and the closing phenylalanine or tryptophan. Each record gives: D gene, J gene, V gene, clone size, CDR3 protein, CDR3 DNA. D genes are given only for firm matches. Some rows have no size entry. The others give once, few or many, or a class for an expanded clone.

NA TRBJ2-7 TRBV6-6 NA CASATGYEQYF TGTGCCAGCGCTACAGGGTACGAGCAGTACTTC
TRBD1 TRBJ2-5 TRBV6-1 NA CASIEFRDRQETQYF TGTGCCAGCATTGAATTCCGGGACAGACAAGAGACCCAGTACTTC
NA TRBJ2-2 TRBV11-2 NA CASSIRDSSSGELFF TGTGCCAGCAGCATCAGGGACTCGAGCTCCGGGGAGCTGTTTTTT
NA TRBJ2-1 TRBV7-3 NA CASSLTGGGPGDEQFF TGTGCCAGCAGCTTAACTGGCGGGGGCCCTGGGGATGAGCAGTTCTTC
TRBD1 TRBJ1-2 TRBV5-1 NA CASSLGDRDGYTF TGCGCCAGCAGCTTGGGGGACAGAGATGGCTACACCTTC
TRBD1 TRBJ2-3 TRBV6-1 NA CASRGTGITDTQYF TGTGCCAGCAGAGGGACAGGAATCACAGATACGCAGTATTTT
TRBD1 TRBJ2-7 TRBV25-1 NA CASQGQGRSYF TGTGCCAGCCAAGGACAGGGTAGGTCGTACTTC
TRBD2 TRBJ2-1 TRBV9 NA CASSVELWTSGNNEQFF TGTGCCAGCAGCGTAGAATTGTGGACTAGCGGGAACAATGAGCAGTTCTTC
TRBD2 TRBJ2-5 TRBV7-2 NA CASSVTGGVETQYF TGTGCCAGCAGCGTCACCGGGGGGGTAGAGACCCAGTACTTC
NA TRBJ1-5 TRBV18 NA CASSPRDGPQHF TGTGCCAGCTCACCTCGGGATGGGCCCCAGCATTTT
NA TRBJ1-5 TRBV27 NA CASTPNRDSNQPQHF TGTGCCAGCACCCCAAACAGGGATAGCAATCAGCCCCAGCATTTT
NA TRBJ1-6 TRBV5-6 NA CASSLTDYNSPLHF TGTGCCAGCAGCCTTACAGATTATAATTCACCCCTCCACTTT
NA TRBJ2-3 TRBV7-7 few CASSLGQGPTDTQYF TGTGCTAGCAGCTTAGGGCAGGGTCCCACAGATACGCAGTATTTT
NA TRBJ1-2 TRBV11-2 once CASSAVGKYGYTF TGTGCCAGCAGCGCCGTCGGGAAGTATGGCTACACCTTC
NA TRBJ2-2 TRBV7-2 NA CASQGQANTGELFF TGTGCCAGCCAGGGTCAAGCGAACACCGGGGAGCTGTTTTTT
NA TRBJ1-6 TRBV4-2 NA CASNQENSPLHF TGTGCCAGCAACCAAGAAAACTCCCCCCTCCACTTT
TRBD1 TRBJ1-6 TRBV15 NA CATSEWGQEGSPLHF TGTGCCACCAGCGAATGGGGACAGGAGGGTTCACCCCTCCACTTT
TRBD2 TRBJ2-5 TRBV30 NA CAWSVRASGSKKTQYF TGTGCCTGGAGTGTAAGGGCTAGCGGGAGTAAAAAGACCCAGTACTTC
TRBD1 TRBJ1-2 TRBV9 NA CASSGDSPTKSNYGYTF TGTGCCAGCAGCGGGGACAGCCCAACTAAGTCTAACTATGGCTACACCTTC
TRBD1 TRBJ1-3 TRBV5-5 few CASSRNEGGWGNTIYF TGTGCCAGCAGCAGGAACGAAGGGGGCTGGGGAAACACCATATATTTT
NA TRBJ1-5 TRBV27 NA CASSWAGPYSNQPQHF TGTGCCAGCAGTTGGGCTGGGCCTTATAGCAATCAGCCCCAGCATTTT
NA TRBJ1-5 TRBV6-5 NA CASSYGAGSDQPQHF TGTGCCAGCAGTTACGGGGCAGGTTCTGATCAGCCCCAGCATTTT
NA TRBJ1-2 TRBV6-1 once CASSFGGPIYGYTF TGTGCCAGCAGTTTCGGGGGACCTATCTATGGCTACACCTTC
TRBD1 TRBJ2-7 TRBV11-2 NA CASSPGQDYEQYF TGTGCCAGCAGTCCCGGACAGGACTACGAGCAGTACTTC
TRBD1 TRBJ1-1 TRBV29-1 NA CSVDRGGTEAFF TGCAGCGTGGACAGGGGAGGCACTGAAGCTTTCTTT
TRBD1 TRBJ1-5 TRBV2 NA CASSEQGAPQPQHF TGTGCCAGCAGTGAACAGGGGGCCCCTCAGCCCCAGCATTTT
NA TRBJ1-1 TRBV7-6 NA CASRVGELAEAFF TGTGCCAGCAGGGTTGGTGAACTCGCTGAAGCTTTCTTT
NA TRBJ2-1 TRBV19 NA CASRLATGPNEQFF TGTGCCAGCAGGCTAGCGACGGGGCCTAATGAGCAGTTCTTC
TRBD1 TRBJ1-6 TRBV6-5 NA CASSYETGVESPLHF TGTGCCAGCAGTTATGAGACAGGGGTGGAATCACCCCTCCACTTT
TRBD1 TRBJ2-5 TRBV2 NA CASSERQGGETQYF TGTGCCAGCAGTGAACGACAGGGTGGCGAGACCCAGTACTTC
NA TRBJ2-7 TRBV6-5 NA CASSYSGPFYEQYF TGTGCCAGCAGTTACTCGGGGCCTTTCTACGAGCAGTACTTC
NA TRBJ1-1 TRBV30 NA CAWSKSPEAFF TGTGCCTGGAGTAAATCCCCTGAAGCGTTCTTT
NA TRBJ2-1 TRBV5-1 NA CASSLGGFEQFF TGCGCCAGCAGCTTGGGCGGGTTCGAGCAGTTCTTC
NA TRBJ1-5 TRBV19 NA CASSIEGAVLNQPQHF TGTGCCAGTAGTATAGAAGGAGCAGTGCTCAATCAGCCCCAGCATTTT
TRBD1 TRBJ1-6 TRBV27 NA CASRQGSYNSPLHF TGTGCCAGCCGACAGGGCTCCTATAATTCACCCCTCCACTTT
TRBD2 TRBJ2-1 TRBV29-1 NA CSVLTSGGDEQFF TGCAGCGTTCTAACTAGCGGTGGGGATGAGCAGTTCTTC
NA TRBJ1-1 TRBV7-9 NA CASLLRGSNTEAFF TGTGCCAGCTTGCTTCGGGGAAGCAACACTGAAGCTTTCTTT
NA TRBJ2-1 TRBV5-1 NA CASSLTGDEQFF TGCGCCAGCAGCTTGACAGGTGATGAGCAGTTCTTC
NA TRBJ1-4 TRBV5-1 once CASSLPGAEKLFF TGCGCCAGCAGCTTGCCAGGGGCGGAAAAACTGTTTTTT
NA TRBJ2-3 TRBV18 NA CASSPPNQDTQYF TGTGCCAGCTCACCACCAAATCAAGATACGCAGTATTTT
NA TRBJ2-7 TRBV4-2 NA CASSQENYPNYEQYF TGTGCCAGCAGCCAAGAGAACTACCCTAACTACGAGCAGTACTTC
NA TRBJ2-7 TRBV7-8 NA CASSSLREEAPYEQYF TGTGCCAGCAGCTCCTTGAGGGAAGAGGCTCCCTACGAGCAGTACTTC
NA TRBJ1-2 TRBV9 few CASSAQENYGYTF TGTGCCAGCAGCGCCCAGGAAAACTATGGCTACACCTTC
TRBD2 TRBJ2-1 TRBV7-9 few CASSLSGGNEQFF TGTGCCAGCAGCTTAAGCGGGGGTAATGAGCAGTTCTTC
TRBD1 TRBJ1-2 TRBV5-1 NA CASSRGQYGYTF TGCGCCAGCAGCCGGGGACAGTATGGCTACACCTTC
TRBD2 TRBJ2-3 TRBV9 NA CASSELAGFAADTQYF TGTGCCAGCAGCGAACTAGCGGGCTTTGCGGCAGATACGCAGTATTTT
TRBD2 TRBJ2-1 TRBV15 medium-sized CATSRDGTSGSPGPYNEQFF TGTGCCACCAGCAGAGACGGGACTAGCGGGAGTCCCGGGCCCTACAATGAGCAGTTCTTC
NA TRBJ1-3 TRBV11-3 NA CASSSGSLGGNTIYF TGTGCCAGCAGCTCAGGCTCTTTAGGTGGAAACACCATATATTTT
TRBD1 TRBJ1-4 TRBV12-5 once CASGTGGEEKLFF TGTGCTAGTGGGACAGGGGGGGAGGAAAAACTGTTTTTT